The clone carrying this TCR beta chain occurred many times. This sample is part of a study of regulatory T cells in long-lasting Graves disease. The time point was: newly diagnosed GD, antithyroid drugs for less than 3 months. The TCR library was made from RNA extracted from PBMCs. Building the TCR beta libraries relied on iRepertoire HTBI primers, and CDR3 regions underwent Arm-PCR. One entry per CDR3 protein results from TCRdb running MiXCR on the multiplex PCR reads. The sample includes hundreds of thousands of distinct CDR3 sequences, roughly 15% seen only once; the top ten take 15% to 20%. CDR1 and CDR2 (germline): MDHEN, SYDVKM. The length of the CDR3 is 15 residues. The V gene lost 2 bases and the J gene lost 6 bases, with 14 bases spanning the gap. A further study also used this sample, focusing on T cells in Graves' hyperthyroidism and ophthalmopathy. From that second work: Together with thyroid ultrasound, orbital computed tomography, serum thyroxine and TRAb, clinical symptoms were used for diagnoses. A first-round RT-PCR of the TCR CDR3 used the HTBI primer set. Ophthalmopathy was told apart from stable hyperthyroidism by a 13 V-J model.

V and J are TRBV28 and TRBJ1-5; possible D gene TRBD1, 6 bases. The material was peripheral blood mononuclear cells (PBMCs), obtained at new diagnosis, from a patient treated with antithyroid drugs. The sequence was obtained from a woman in her thirties with Graves disease. CDR3 DNA: TGTGCCAGCAGTTTACCCCGACAGGCTGGTCAGCCCCAGCATTTT. Encoded protein: CASSLPRQAGQPQHF.